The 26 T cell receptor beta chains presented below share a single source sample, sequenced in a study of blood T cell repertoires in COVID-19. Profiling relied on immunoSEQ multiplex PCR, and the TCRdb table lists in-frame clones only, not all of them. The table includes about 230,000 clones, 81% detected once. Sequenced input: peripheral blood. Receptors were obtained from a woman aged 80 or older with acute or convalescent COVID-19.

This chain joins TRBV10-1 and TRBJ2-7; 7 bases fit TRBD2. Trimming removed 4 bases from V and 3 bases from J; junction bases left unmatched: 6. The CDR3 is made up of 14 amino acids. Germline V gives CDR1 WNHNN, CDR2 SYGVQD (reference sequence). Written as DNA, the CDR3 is TGCGCCAGCAGTGGTGTAAGCGGGAACTACGAGCAGTACTTC. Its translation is CASSGVSGNYEQYF.

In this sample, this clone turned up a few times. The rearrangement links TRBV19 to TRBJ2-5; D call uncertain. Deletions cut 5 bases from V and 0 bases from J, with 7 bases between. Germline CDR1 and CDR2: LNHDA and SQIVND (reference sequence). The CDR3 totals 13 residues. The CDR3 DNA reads TGTGCCAGTAGTTTAACAGACCAAGAGACCCAGTACTTC. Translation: CASSLTDQETQYF.

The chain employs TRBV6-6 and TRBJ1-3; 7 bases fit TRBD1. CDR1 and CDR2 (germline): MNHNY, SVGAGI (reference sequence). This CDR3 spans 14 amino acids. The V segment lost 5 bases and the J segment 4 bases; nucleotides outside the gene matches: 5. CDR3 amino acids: CASSARQGGNTIYF. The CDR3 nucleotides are TGTGCCAGCAGTGCTAGACAGGGCGGAAACACCATATATTTT.

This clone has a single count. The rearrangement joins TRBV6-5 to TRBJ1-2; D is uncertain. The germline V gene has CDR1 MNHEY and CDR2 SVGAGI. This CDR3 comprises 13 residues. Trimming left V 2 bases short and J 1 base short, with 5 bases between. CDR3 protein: CASSYGLNYGYTF. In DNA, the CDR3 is TGTGCCAGCAGTTACGGACTTAACTATGGCTACACCTTC.

The CDR3 loop is CATSTLTAGTEAFF. CDR3 nucleotide sequence: TGTGCCACCAGCACACTGACAGCGGGCACTGAAGCTTTCTTT. This chain joins TRBV15 and TRBJ1-1; D is possibly TRBD1 (5 bases). This CDR3 region has 14 residues. With 4 bases removed from V and 4 bases from J, the gap between germline ends came to 13 bases. Germline V CDR1 and CDR2: LNHNV, YYDKDF (reference sequence). The full variable domain, with the rest looked up from reference TRBV15 and TRBJ1-1, is DAMVIQNPRYQVTQFGKPVTLSCSQTLNHNVMYWYQQKSSQAPKLLFHYYDKDFNNEADTPDNFQSRRPNTSFCFLDIRSPGLGDTAMYLCATSTLTAGTEAFFGQGTRLTVV.

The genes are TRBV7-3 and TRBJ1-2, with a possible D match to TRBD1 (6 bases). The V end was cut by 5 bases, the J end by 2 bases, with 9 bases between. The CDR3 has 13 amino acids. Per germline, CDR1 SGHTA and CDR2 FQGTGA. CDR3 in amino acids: CASSHDRNYGYTF. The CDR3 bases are TGTGCCAGCAGCCATGACAGGAACTATGGCTACACCTTC.

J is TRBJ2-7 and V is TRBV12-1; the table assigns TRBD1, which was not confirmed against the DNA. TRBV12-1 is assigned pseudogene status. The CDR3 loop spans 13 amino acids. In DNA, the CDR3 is TGTGCCAGCACCCCTTACCCCGGACAAGGGGAGTACTTC. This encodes CASTPYPGQGEYF.

This CDR3 reads CASSVMNRDRGTDTQYF. As DNA, the CDR3 is TGTGCCAGCAGCGTAATGAACCGGGACAGGGGTACAGATACGCAGTATTTT. The chain uses TRBV5-6 and TRBJ2-3; 10 bases are a match to TRBD1. This CDR3 comprises 17 residues. The J segment lost 3 bases and the V segment lost 4 bases, leaving 11 bases of the junction unmatched. Germline lookup yields CDR1 SGHDT and CDR2 YYEEEE.

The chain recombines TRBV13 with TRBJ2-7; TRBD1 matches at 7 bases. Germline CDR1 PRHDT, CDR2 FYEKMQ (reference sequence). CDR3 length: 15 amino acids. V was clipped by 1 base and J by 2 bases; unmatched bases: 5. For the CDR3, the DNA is TGTGCCAGCAGCTTAGTGGCAGGGGGAACCTACGAGCAGTACTTC. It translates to CASSLVAGGTYEQYF.

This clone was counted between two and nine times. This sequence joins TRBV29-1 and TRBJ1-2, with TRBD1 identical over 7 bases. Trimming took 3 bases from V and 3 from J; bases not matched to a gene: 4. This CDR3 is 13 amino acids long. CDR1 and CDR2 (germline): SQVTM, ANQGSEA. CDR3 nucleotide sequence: TGCAGCGTTGACAACACAGGGGACTATGGCTACACCTTC. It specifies CSVDNTGDYGYTF.

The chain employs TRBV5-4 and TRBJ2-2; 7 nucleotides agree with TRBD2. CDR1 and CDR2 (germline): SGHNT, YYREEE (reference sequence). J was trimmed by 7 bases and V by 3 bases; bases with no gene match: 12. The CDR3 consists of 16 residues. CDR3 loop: CASSSGGGTPNGELFF. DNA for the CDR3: TGTGCCAGCAGCTCTGGGGGAGGGACCCCCAACGGGGAGCTGTTTTTT.

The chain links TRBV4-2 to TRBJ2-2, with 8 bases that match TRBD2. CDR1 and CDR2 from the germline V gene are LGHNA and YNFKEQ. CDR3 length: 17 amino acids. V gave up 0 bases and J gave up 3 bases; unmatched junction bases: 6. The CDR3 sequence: CASSQDDTSGYTGELFF. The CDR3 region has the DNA TGTGCCAGCAGCCAAGATGACACTAGCGGTTACACCGGGGAGCTGTTTTTT.

The DNA of the CDR3 is TGTGCCAGCAGTTTCCTCCCCGGACAGGGGAACACTGAAGCTTTCTTT. It yields the protein CASSFLPGQGNTEAFF. The chain carries TRBV28 and TRBJ1-1; 8 nucleotides agree with TRBD1. Per germline, CDR1 MDHEN and CDR2 SYDVKM. Trimming removed 3 bases from V and 1 base from J; junction bases left unmatched: 7. The CDR3 loop spans 16 amino acids. The variable domain in full, completed from reference TRBV28 and TRBJ1-1, reads DVKVTQSSRYLVKRTGEKVFLECVQDMDHENMFWYRQDPGLGLRLIYFSYDVKMKEKGDIPEGYSVSREKKERFSLILESASTNQTSMYLCASSFLPGQGNTEAFFGQGTRLTVV.

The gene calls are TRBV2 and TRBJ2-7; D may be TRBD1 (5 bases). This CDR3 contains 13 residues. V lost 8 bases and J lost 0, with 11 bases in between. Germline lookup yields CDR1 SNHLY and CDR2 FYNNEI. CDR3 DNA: TGTGCCAGCGAGGACATGTTCTCCTACGAGCAGTACTTC. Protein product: CASEDMFSYEQYF. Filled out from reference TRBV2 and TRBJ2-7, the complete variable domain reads EPEVTQTPSHQVTQMGQEVILRCVPISNHLYFYWYRQILGQKVEFLVSFYNNEISEKSEIFDDQFSVERPDGSNFTLKIRSTKLEDSAMYFCASEDMFSYEQYFGPGTRLTVT.

Here the CDR3 reads CASSRGTFGFTDTQYF. CDR3 coding DNA: TGCGCCAGCAGCCGTGGGACTTTTGGATTCACAGATACGCAGTATTTT. The J gene is TRBJ2-3, the V gene TRBV4-1; D may be TRBD2 (6 bases). V lost 4 bases and J lost 2, with 16 bases in between. This CDR3 contains 16 residues. Germline lookup yields CDR1 MGHRA and CDR2 YSYEKL.

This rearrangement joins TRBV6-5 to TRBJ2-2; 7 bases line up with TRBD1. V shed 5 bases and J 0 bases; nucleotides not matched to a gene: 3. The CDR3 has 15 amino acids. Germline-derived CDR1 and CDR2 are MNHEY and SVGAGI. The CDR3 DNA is TGTGCCAGCAGTAAGACAGGGTCGAACACCGGGGAGCTGTTTTTT. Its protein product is CASSKTGSNTGELFF.

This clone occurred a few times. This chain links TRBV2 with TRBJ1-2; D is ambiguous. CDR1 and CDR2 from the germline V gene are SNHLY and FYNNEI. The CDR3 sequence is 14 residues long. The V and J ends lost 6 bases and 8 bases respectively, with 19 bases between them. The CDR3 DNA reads TGTGCCAGCAGGCTTGGCGGGAGCGAGGGCGGCTACACCTTC. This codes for CASRLGGSEGGYTF.

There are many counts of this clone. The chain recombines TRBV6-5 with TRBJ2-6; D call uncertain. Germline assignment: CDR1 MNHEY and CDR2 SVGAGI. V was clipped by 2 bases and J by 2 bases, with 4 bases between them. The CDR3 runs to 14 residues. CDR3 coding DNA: TGTGCCAGCAGTTACGCGGCTGGGGCCAACGTCCTGACTTTC. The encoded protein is CASSYAAGANVLTF.

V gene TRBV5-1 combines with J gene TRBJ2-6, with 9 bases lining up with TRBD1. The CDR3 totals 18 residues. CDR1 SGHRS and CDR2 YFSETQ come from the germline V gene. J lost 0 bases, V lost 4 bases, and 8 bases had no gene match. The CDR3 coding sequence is TGCGCCAGCAGCGACTCCGGGACAGGGATCTCTGGGGCCAACGTCCTGACTTTC. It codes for CASSDSGTGISGANVLTF.

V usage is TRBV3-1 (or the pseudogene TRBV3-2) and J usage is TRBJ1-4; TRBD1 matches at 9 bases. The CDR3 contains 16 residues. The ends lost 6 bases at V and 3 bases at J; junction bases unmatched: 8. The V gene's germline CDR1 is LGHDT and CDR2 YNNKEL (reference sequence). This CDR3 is CASSGTGRIPNEKLFF. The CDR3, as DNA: TGTGCCAGCAGTGGGACAGGGAGAATCCCTAATGAAAAACTGTTTTTT.

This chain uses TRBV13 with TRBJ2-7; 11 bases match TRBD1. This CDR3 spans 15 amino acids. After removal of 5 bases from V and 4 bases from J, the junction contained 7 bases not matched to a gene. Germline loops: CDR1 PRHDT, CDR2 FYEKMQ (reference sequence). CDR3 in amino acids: CASSPWDRGGYEQYF. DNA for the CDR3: TGTGCCAGCAGCCCATGGGACAGGGGGGGGTACGAGCAGTACTTC.

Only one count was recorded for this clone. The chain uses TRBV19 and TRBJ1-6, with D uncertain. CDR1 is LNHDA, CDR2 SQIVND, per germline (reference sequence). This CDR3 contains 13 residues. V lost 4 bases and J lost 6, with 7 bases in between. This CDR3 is CASSTSPNSPLHF. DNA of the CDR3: TGTGCCAGTAGTACCTCTCCTAATTCACCCCTCCACTTT.

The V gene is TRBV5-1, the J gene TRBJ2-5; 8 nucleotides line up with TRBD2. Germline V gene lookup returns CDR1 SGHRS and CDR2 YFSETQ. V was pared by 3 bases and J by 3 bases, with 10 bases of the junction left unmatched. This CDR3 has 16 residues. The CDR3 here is CASSSGGAGVKETQYF. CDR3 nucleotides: TGCGCCAGCAGCTCCGGTGGAGCGGGAGTAAAAGAGACCCAGTACTTC.

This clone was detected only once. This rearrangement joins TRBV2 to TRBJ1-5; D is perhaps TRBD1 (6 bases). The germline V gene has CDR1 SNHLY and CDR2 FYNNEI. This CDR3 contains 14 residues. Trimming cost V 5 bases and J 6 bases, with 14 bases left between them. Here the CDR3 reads CASSKGGAGQPQHF. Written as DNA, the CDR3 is TGTGCCAGCAGTAAGGGGGGGGCTGGTCAGCCCCAGCATTTT.

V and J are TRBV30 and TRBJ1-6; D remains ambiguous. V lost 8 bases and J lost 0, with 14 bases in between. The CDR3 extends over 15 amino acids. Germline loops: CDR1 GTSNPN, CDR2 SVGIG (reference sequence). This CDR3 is CAGRTPSSYNSPLHF. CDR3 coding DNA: TGTGCCGGAAGGACTCCCAGCTCCTATAATTCACCCCTCCACTTT.

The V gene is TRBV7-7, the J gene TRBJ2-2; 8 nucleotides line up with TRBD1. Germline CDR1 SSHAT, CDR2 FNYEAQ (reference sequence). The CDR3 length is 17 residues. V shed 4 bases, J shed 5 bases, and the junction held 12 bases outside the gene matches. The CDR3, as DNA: TGTGCCAGCAGCTCAAATGCAGCAGGGGGCGCAACCGGGGAGCTGTTTTTT. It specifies CASSSNAAGGATGELFF.